The TCR beta chain described here comes from a study of T cells in Graves' hyperthyroidism and ophthalmopathy. The germline V gene encodes CDR1 KGHSH and CDR2 LQKENI. CDR3 length equals 14 residues. Trimming at V came to 0 bases and at J to 2 bases, leaving 0 bases not matched to a gene. Points from the study as a whole: Researchers found most expanded thyroid clonotypes above 0.001 in blood as well.

Patients having uncontrolled infection, another autoimmune disease, pregnancy or lactation were not included. Researchers took RNA transcripts and amplified the TCR beta CDR3 regions from them. Carried out on the TCR CDR3, a first-round RT-PCR used the HTBI primer set. TCRdb re-called the multiplex PCR reads through MiXCR, storing one row per CDR3 protein. Seen here are more than 500,000 distinct CDR3 sequences, roughly 16% observed once, and the top ten hold over 25%. This clonotype was seen many times. Its antigen remains unidentified. The clonotype originates from a woman aged 25 to 39 with Graves' ophthalmopathy. Input material: blood. The chain has TRBV18 and TRBJ2-5; 7 nucleotides match TRBD1. The CDR3 sequence is CASSPPGQQETQYF. The CDR3 DNA sequence: TGTGCCAGCTCACCACCGGGACAGCAAGAGACCCAGTACTTC.